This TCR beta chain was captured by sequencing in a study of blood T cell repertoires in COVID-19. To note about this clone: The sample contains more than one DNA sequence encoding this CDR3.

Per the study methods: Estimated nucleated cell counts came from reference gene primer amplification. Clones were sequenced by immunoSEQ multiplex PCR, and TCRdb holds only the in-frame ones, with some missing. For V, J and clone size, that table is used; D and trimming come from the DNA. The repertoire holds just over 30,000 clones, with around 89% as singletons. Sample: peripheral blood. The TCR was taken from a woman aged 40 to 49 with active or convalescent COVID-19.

The CDR3 is CASSMADSYEQYF. Written as DNA, the CDR3 is TGTGCCAGTAGTATGGCAGACTCCTACGAGCAGTACTTC. The chain combines TRBV19 with TRBJ2-7; D call uncertain. Germline CDR1 reads LNHDA; CDR2 reads SQIVND (reference sequence). This CDR3 comprises 13 residues. V lost 3 bases and J lost 0, with 6 bases in between.